This paragraph covers one T cell receptor (beta chain) sequence. Its specificity is not known. These data come from a study of T cell responses to AZD1222 COVID-19 vaccine. Study summary: Samples with a second dose at about 4 or about 12 weeks were pooled together.

Overall study results and limits: Following two doses of AZD1222, Spike-specific TCR breadth and depth rose. Nearly half of spike-specific TCRs reportedly target unmutated variant regions.

Trimming left V 7 bases short and J 7 bases short, with 13 bases between. Germline V CDR1 and CDR2: SNHLY, FYNNEI. CDR3 size: 13 residues. The protocol was immunoSEQ multiplex PCR, while the TCRdb copy is restricted to in-frame clones and leaves out a portion. The sample has about 99,000 clones; over 90% are singletons. The sample consisted of peripheral blood, taken on day 0 of AZD1222 vaccination. The sequence derives from an adult in good health. The rearrangement uses TRBV2 and TRBJ1-4; possible D gene TRBD1, 6 bases. The chain's CDR3 is CASKWTVGEKLFF. In DNA, the CDR3 is TGTGCCAGCAAGTGGACAGTGGGTGAAAAACTGTTTTTT.